This TCR beta chain was documented in a study of cytomegalovirus exposure and HLA in healthy donors. Study-level points and caveats: The study recorded over 150 TCR beta chains that were cytomegalovirus-associated. In a later analysis, several top co-occurrence clusters appeared linked to parvovirus B19, influenza, CMV and Epstein-Barr virus. Evidence from a later analysis indicated that most CMV-associated TCR beta chains looked HLA-restricted. Clonal expansion was found to be greater in HLA-associated TCR beta chains than in equally common others in a later analysis.

This clone occurred a few times. As yet, its antigen is unknown. Amplification used 60 Vbeta primers and 13 Jbeta primers. TCRdb's copy holds only in-frame clones and misses some; the assay was immunoSEQ multiplex PCR. The table lists around 150,000 clones, just under 65% of them singletons. From germline, CDR1 is SEHNR and CDR2 FQNEAQ (reference sequence). The CDR3 consists of 14 residues. J is TRBJ2-5 and V is TRBV7-9; TRBD1 aligns across 7 bases. The DNA end is more similar to TRBJ2-7, so the J call may be wrong. The sample taken for sequencing was PBMCs. The receptor was isolated from a woman aged 60-75 years in good health and CMV-seropositive. CDR3 loop: CASSLWQGVNEQYF. The DNA for the CDR3 is TGTGCCAGCAGCTTATGGCAGGGGGTCAACGAGCAGTACTTC.